Following are 21 T cell receptor beta chains from one sample sequenced in a study of CD8+ T cells in alopecia areata. Extracted from the samples, RNA was reverse transcribed into cDNA to serve as the sequencing template. The repertoire was sequenced with immunoSEQ multiplex PCR; TCRdb's copy has only in-frame clones and lacks some. This table has about 150,000 clones, about 60% appearing once. This specimen was CD4+ T cells sorted from blood, taken at week 0. These receptors all come from a human donor with alopecia areata.

The CDR3 reads CAWGQFNQPQHF. Written as DNA, the CDR3 is TGTGCCTGGGGACAGTTCAATCAGCCCCAGCATTTT. The chain links TRBV30 to TRBJ1-5; D is perhaps TRBD1 (6 bases). Per the germline V gene, CDR1 is GTSNPN and CDR2 is SVGIG (reference sequence). Between the trimmed V and J ends, which lost 5 bases and 3 bases, there was a span of 8 bases. The CDR3 totals 12 residues. The complete variable domain, with remaining parts taken from reference TRBV30 and TRBJ1-5, reads SQTIHQWPATLVQPVGSPLSLECTVEGTSNPNLYWYRQAAGRGLQLLFYSVGIGQISSEVPQNLSASRPQDRQFILSSKKLLLSDSGFYLCAWGQFNQPQHFGDGTRLSIL.

The chain joins TRBV7-2 to TRBJ2-2; the match to TRBD2 covers 10 bases. J gave up 5 bases and V 4 bases, and 7 bases lay outside the gene matches. The V gene's germline CDR1 is SGHTA and CDR2 FQGNSA. There are 16 residues in the CDR3. The CDR3 DNA sequence: TGTGCCAGCAGCTCTAGCGGGGGCCGGGGGACCGGGGAGCTGTTTTTT. Translating it yields CASSSSGGRGTGELFF.

In its sample, this clone was seen once. V and J are TRBV30 and TRBJ1-2; no clear D gene. The CDR3 covers 16 residues. Germline assignment: CDR1 GTSNPN and CDR2 SVGIG (reference sequence). Trimming removed 2 bases from V and 8 bases from J, with 24 bases in between. CDR3 region: CAWSLTPLGSVYGYTF. The CDR3 DNA reads as TGTGCCTGGAGTCTCACCCCCCTCGGGTCGGTGTACGGCTACACCTTC. The full variable domain, with the rest looked up from reference TRBV30 and TRBJ1-2, is SQTIHQWPATLVQPVGSPLSLECTVEGTSNPNLYWYRQAAGRGLQLLFYSVGIGQISSEVPQNLSASRPQDRQFILSSKKLLLSDSGFYLCAWSLTPLGSVYGYTFGSGTRLTVV.

The chain uses TRBV19 and TRBJ1-6; a weak D match, TRBD1 (5 bases). Germline V gene data show CDR1 as LNHDA and CDR2 as SQIVND (reference sequence). The CDR3 loop spans 15 amino acids. V gave up 10 bases and J gave up 6 bases, with 19 bases separating them. CDR3 in amino acids: CATQTAEGSNSPLHF. The CDR3 DNA reads TGTGCCACCCAGACAGCCGAGGGCTCTAATTCACCCCTCCACTTT.

The CDR3 spells CASSESPGTYEQYF. In DNA, the CDR3 is TGTGCCAGCAGTGAAAGTCCGGGAACCTACGAGCAGTACTTC. The V and J genes are TRBV25-1 and TRBJ2-7; D perhaps matches TRBD2 (5 bases). This CDR3 has 14 amino acids. Deletions cut 2 bases from V and 2 bases from J, with 10 bases between. CDR1 is MGHDK, CDR2 SYGVNS, per germline.

This sequence joins TRBV6-5 and TRBJ1-4, with D perhaps matching TRBD1 (5 bases). Trimming removed 2 bases at V and 0 bases at J, with 7 bases between. The CDR3 is 15 amino acids. Germline CDR1 and CDR2: MNHEY and SVGAGI. As DNA, the CDR3 is TGTGCCAGCAGTTACACGGGGCCAACTAATGAAAAACTGTTTTTT. Translation: CASSYTGPTNEKLFF.

The chain recombines TRBV7-2 with TRBJ2-5; 12 nucleotides match TRBD2. CDR1 and CDR2 from the germline V gene are SGHTA and FQGNSA. The CDR3 extends over 15 amino acids. Trimming cost V 3 bases and J 3 bases; bases outside gene matches: 2. CDR3 in DNA: TGTGCCAGCAGCTTTAGGACTAGCGGGGAAGAGACCCAGTACTTC. It encodes CASSFRTSGEETQYF.

A remark on this clone: This sample includes further DNA sequences coding for the same CDR3. The chain combines TRBV5-1 with TRBJ1-2, with D perhaps TRBD1 (6 bases). V was clipped by 2 bases and J by 3 bases, with 8 bases between them. The CDR3 contains 13 residues. Germline V lookup: CDR1 SGHRS, CDR2 YFSETQ. The CDR3 DNA follows: TGCGCCAGCAGCTTAGGGGGAGACTATGGCTACACCTTC. The encoded protein is CASSLGGDYGYTF.

CDR3 coding DNA: TGTGCCAGCAGACCTCGCGATAGGGGACGGCAAGAGACCCAGTACTTC. It is translated as CASRPRDRGRQETQYF. This chain links TRBV27 with TRBJ2-5, with D perhaps matching TRBD1 or TRBD2 (5 bases each). This CDR3 is 16 amino acids long. V shed 6 bases and J shed 2 bases, with 19 bases lying between them. Germline CDR1 and CDR2: MNHEY and SMNVEV (reference sequence).

This chain joins TRBV7-2 and TRBJ1-5; maybe TRBD1 (5 bases). The CDR3 spans 13 residues. Germline V gene lookup returns CDR1 SGHTA and CDR2 FQGNSA. V was cut by 1 base and J by 5 bases, with 6 bases left in between. The CDR3 loop reads CASSLGTYQPQHF. CDR3 bases: TGTGCCAGCAGCTTAGGGACATATCAGCCCCAGCATTTT.

Comment on this clone: Given the absence of the conserved phenylalanine or tryptophan at the CDR3 end, a read error is likely. The chain links TRBV7-9 to TRBJ1-1, with TRBD1 as a possible D gene (5 bases). The V gene lost 4 bases and the J gene lost 2 bases, with 20 bases spanning the gap. The CDR3 has 17 amino acids. The V gene's germline CDR1 is SEHNR and CDR2 FQNEAQ (reference sequence). As DNA, the CDR3 is TGTGCCAGCAGCTCACTAATCGGGGCCCCAGGCAACACTGAAGCTTTCCTT. Translation gives CASSSLIGAPGNTEAFL.

V and J are TRBV2 and TRBJ2-1; the match to TRBD2 covers 12 bases. The junction had 24 bases not matched to a gene; V was cut back by 5 bases and J by 13 bases. This CDR3 has 19 amino acids. In germline, CDR1 is SNHLY, CDR2 FYNNEI. CDR3 loop: CASSSLAGGLSPNGLEQFF. The CDR3 DNA follows: TGTGCCAGCAGTTCTCTAGCGGGGGGGTTGAGCCCTAACGGGTTGGAACAGTTCTTC.

V gene TRBV2 combines with J gene TRBJ2-2; D might be TRBD1 (7 bases). CDR3 length: 14 amino acids. V shed 7 bases and J shed 5 bases, with 14 bases lying between them. Germline V gene sequence: CDR1 SNHLY, CDR2 FYNNEI. The CDR3 loop is CASTQQGRTGELFF. CDR3 coding DNA: TGTGCCAGCACGCAACAGGGGAGGACCGGGGAGCTGTTTTTT.

This clone was recorded a few times. CDR3: CAWVGRGTDTQYF. CDR3 sequence (DNA): TGTGCCTGGGTTGGCAGGGGCACAGATACGCAGTATTTT. The chain combines TRBV30 with TRBJ2-3; D may be TRBD1 (5 bases). The CDR3 totals 13 residues. V lost 5 bases to trimming and J lost 1 base, with 10 bases between them. Looked up from germline, CDR1 is GTSNPN and CDR2 is SVGIG (reference sequence). The full variable domain, completed using reference TRBV30 and TRBJ2-3, is SQTIHQWPATLVQPVGSPLSLECTVEGTSNPNLYWYRQAAGRGLQLLFYSVGIGQISSEVPQNLSASRPQDRQFILSSKKLLLSDSGFYLCAWVGRGTDTQYFGPGTRLTVL.

This clone was recorded only once. V is TRBV7-2 and J is TRBJ2-2; D remains unclear. This CDR3 is built from 16 residues. CDR1 and CDR2 from the germline V gene are SGHTA and FQGNSA. With 5 bases removed from V and 0 bases from J, the gap between germline ends came to 13 bases. CDR3 amino acids: CASSPGRSSNTGELFF. CDR3 in DNA: TGTGCCAGCAGCCCAGGAAGGAGTTCGAACACCGGGGAGCTGTTTTTT.

This chain links TRBV7-8 with TRBJ2-5, with 8 positions matching TRBD1. Germline loops: CDR1 SGHVS, CDR2 FQNEAQ. CDR3 size: 17 residues. With V trimmed by 5 bases and J by 2 bases, 13 bases remained unmatched. For the CDR3, the DNA is TGTGCCAGCAGCGCACATTCCGGGACAGGCGGACAAGAGACCCAGTACTTC. It codes for CASSAHSGTGGQETQYF.

This clone came up a few times. CDR3 region: CASSSTGFGGPYQETQYF. The CDR3 region has the DNA TGCGCCAGCAGCTCAACAGGGTTTGGCGGGCCGTACCAAGAGACCCAGTACTTC. V and J are TRBV5-1 and TRBJ2-5; possibly TRBD1 for D (6 bases). The CDR3 contains 18 residues. V dropped 3 bases and J dropped 0 bases, with 21 bases sitting between them. Per germline, CDR1 SGHRS and CDR2 YFSETQ.

V and J are TRBV11-3 and TRBJ2-5; a possible D gene is TRBD1 (5 bases). The ends were cut back, 4 bases at V and 5 bases at J, with 11 bases in the middle. Germline loops: CDR1 SGHNT, CDR2 YENEEA. This CDR3 is 13 amino acids long. Here the CDR3 reads CASSSQGWETQYF. The CDR3 DNA sequence: TGTGCCAGCAGCTCTCAGGGCTGGGAGACCCAGTACTTC.

The chain recombines TRBV4-3 with TRBJ2-1, with TRBD2 matching 9 bases. Germline V gives CDR1 LGHNA, CDR2 YSLEER. The CDR3 totals 16 residues. V gave up 0 bases and J gave up 9 bases; unmatched junction bases: 9. The CDR3 region is CASSQDLAGWRGEQFF. The CDR3 DNA is TGCGCCAGCAGCCAAGATCTAGCGGGGTGGCGAGGTGAGCAGTTCTTC.

The gene calls are TRBV30 and TRBJ2-5; the D is unclear. Germline loops: CDR1 GTSNPN, CDR2 SVGIG (reference sequence). Trimming removed 3 bases from V and 7 bases from J, with 15 bases in between. The CDR3 length is 13 residues. The CDR3 DNA follows: TGTGCCTGGAGCGGCTCCCCGATCGGGACCCAGTACTTC. Translated: CAWSGSPIGTQYF.

J is TRBJ2-6 and V is TRBV4-3, with TRBD1 as a possible D gene (6 bases). The CDR3 has 14 residues. Trimming removed 2 bases at V and 6 bases at J, with 8 bases between. Germline-derived CDR1 and CDR2 are LGHNA and YSLEER. This CDR3 reads CASSQNRVANVLTF. The DNA for the CDR3 is TGCGCCAGCAGCCAAAACAGGGTGGCCAACGTCCTGACTTTC.